Given below is one T cell receptor beta chain in context. This specimen comes from a study of blood T cell repertoires in COVID-19. Overall study context: The United States, Italy and Spain provided the acute and convalescent COVID-19 samples. PBMCs, B-cell-depleted T cells, or T cells were the source of the cDNA or gDNA that made up the material.

Original processing methods: Quantification of nucleated cells was approximated via reference gene primer amplification. Libraries were prepared by immunoSEQ multiplex PCR; TCRdb keeps only in-frame clonotypes and omits some of them. That table furnishes V, J and clone size, whereas the DNA furnished D and trimming. Counted here are roughly 150,000 clones, around four fifths occurring once; the ten biggest clones make up approximately 2%. Material for sequencing was peripheral blood. The TCR was taken from an elderly woman with acute or convalescent COVID-19.

The CDR3, as DNA: TGTGCCAGCAGCCCCCGGGGGGGGTCACAAGAGACCCAGTACTTC. Encoded protein: CASSPRGGSQETQYF. The J gene is TRBJ2-5, the V gene TRBV9; 8 bases map to TRBD2. The trim removed 4 bases at V and 2 bases at J, leaving 7 bases unmatched. Germline loops: CDR1 SGDLS, CDR2 YYNGEE. CDR3 length equals 15 residues. The variable domain in full, completed from reference TRBV9 and TRBJ2-5, reads DSGVTQTPKHLITATGQRVTLRCSPRSGDLSVYWYQQSLDQGLQFLIQYYNGEERAKGNILERFSAQQFPDLHSELNLSSLELGDSALYFCASSPRGGSQETQYFGPGTRLLVL.